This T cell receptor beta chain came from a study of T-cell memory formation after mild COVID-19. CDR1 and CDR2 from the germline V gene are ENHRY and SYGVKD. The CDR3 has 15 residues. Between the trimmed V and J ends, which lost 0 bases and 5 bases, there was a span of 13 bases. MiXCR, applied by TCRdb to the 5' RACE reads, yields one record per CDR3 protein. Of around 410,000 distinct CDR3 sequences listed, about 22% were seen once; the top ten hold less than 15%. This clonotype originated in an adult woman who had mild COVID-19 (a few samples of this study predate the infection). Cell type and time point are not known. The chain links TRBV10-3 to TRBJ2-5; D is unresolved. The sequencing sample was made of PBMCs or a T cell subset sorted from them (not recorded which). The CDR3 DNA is TGTGCCATCAGTGAGTCCATCGGGCAAGGGGAGACCCAGTACTTC. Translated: CAISESIGQGETQYF.